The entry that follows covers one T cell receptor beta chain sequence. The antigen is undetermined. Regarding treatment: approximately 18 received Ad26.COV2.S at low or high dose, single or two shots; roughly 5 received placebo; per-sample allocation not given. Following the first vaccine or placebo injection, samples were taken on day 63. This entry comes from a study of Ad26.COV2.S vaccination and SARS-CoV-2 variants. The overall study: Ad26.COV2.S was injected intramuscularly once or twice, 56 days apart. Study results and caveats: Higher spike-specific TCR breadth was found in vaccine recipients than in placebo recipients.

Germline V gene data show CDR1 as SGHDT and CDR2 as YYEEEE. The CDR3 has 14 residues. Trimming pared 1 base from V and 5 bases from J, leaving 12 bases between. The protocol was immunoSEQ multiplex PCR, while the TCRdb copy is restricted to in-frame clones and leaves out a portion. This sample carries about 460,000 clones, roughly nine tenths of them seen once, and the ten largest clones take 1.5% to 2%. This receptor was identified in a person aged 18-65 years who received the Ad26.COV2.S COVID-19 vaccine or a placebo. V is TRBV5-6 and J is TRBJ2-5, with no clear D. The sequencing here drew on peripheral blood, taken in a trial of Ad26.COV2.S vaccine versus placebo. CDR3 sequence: CASSLFVSWETQYF. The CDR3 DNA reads TGTGCCAGCAGCTTGTTTGTCTCATGGGAGACCCAGTACTTC. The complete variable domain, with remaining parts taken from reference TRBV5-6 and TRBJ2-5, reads DAGVTQSPTHLIKTRGQQVTLRCSPKSGHDTVSWYQQALGQGPQFIFQYYEEEERQRGNFPDRFSGHQFPNYSSELNVNALLLGDSALYLCASSLFVSWETQYFGPGTRLLVL.